One sample yielded the 20 T cell receptor beta chains listed below, sequenced in a study of T cell responses to AZD1222 COVID-19 vaccine. Clones were sequenced by immunoSEQ multiplex PCR, and TCRdb holds only the in-frame ones, with some missing. The repertoire includes more than 150,000 clones, 70% to 90% of them detected once, and about 0.49% sits in the top ten. This sample comprised peripheral blood, obtained on day 0 of AZD1222 vaccination. Receptor source: an adult in good health.

This clone was observed a handful of times. This sequence joins TRBV21-1 and TRBJ1-4. TRBV21-1 has pseudogene status. CDR3 length: 16 amino acids. The CDR3 nucleotides are TGTGCCAGCAGCAAAGAAAGATCCAAGAGGAATGAAAAACTGTTTTTT. This gives the protein CASSKERSKRNEKLFF.

This chain joins TRBV28 and TRBJ1-2; 8 bases align to TRBD1. In germline, CDR1 is MDHEN, CDR2 SYDVKM. The V segment lost 4 bases and the J segment 6 bases; nucleotides outside the gene matches: 10. The CDR3 extends over 15 amino acids. CDR3 coding DNA: TGTGCCAGCAGTTCCCCCGACAGGGGAGTCGATGGCTACACCTTC. Protein sequence: CASSSPDRGVDGYTF.

CDR3 sequence (DNA): TGTGCCAGCAGCAATGGGGAGGGGAGACACGCAACTAATGAAAAACTGTTTTTT. Its protein product is CASSNGEGRHATNEKLFF. The gene calls are TRBV21-1 and TRBJ1-4. TRBV21-1 is labeled a pseudogene. CDR3 length: 18 residues.

The chain joins TRBV7-3 to TRBJ2-7; the match to TRBD1 covers 9 bases. The V and J ends lost 0 bases and 6 bases, in that order; junction bases with no gene match: 3. The germline gives CDR1 SGHTA, CDR2 FQGTGA. This CDR3 contains 14 residues. The CDR3 reads CASSLTDRGGEQYF. CDR3 DNA sequence: TGTGCCAGCAGCTTAACGGACAGGGGCGGCGAGCAGTACTTC.

The rearrangement joins TRBV6-5 to TRBJ2-7; 8 nucleotides align to TRBD1. Germline CDR1 MNHEY, CDR2 SVGAGI. The junction had 7 bases not matched to a gene; V was cut back by 7 bases and J by 2 bases. This CDR3 is built from 14 residues. CDR3 DNA sequence: TGTGCCAGCACCCCGGACAGGGTACCCTACGAGCAGTACTTC. As protein: CASTPDRVPYEQYF.

This chain joins TRBV28 and TRBJ2-7; D not resolved. Per germline, CDR1 MDHEN and CDR2 SYDVKM. V was pared by 2 bases and J by 2 bases, with 13 bases between. The CDR3 covers 15 residues. As DNA, the CDR3 is TGTGCCAGCAGTTTAGTCGCCCAGCCCCCCTACGAGCAGTACTTC. The encoded protein is CASSLVAQPPYEQYF.

V is TRBV29-1 and J is TRBJ2-4, with 8 bases that match TRBD1. The CDR3 loop spans 14 amino acids. Germline V gives CDR1 SQVTM, CDR2 ANQGSEA. V dropped 6 bases and J dropped 3; count of bases not matched to a gene: 7. CDR3 DNA: TGCAGCGTGGAGGACAGGGATGGCAAAAACATTCAGTACTTC. Encoded protein: CSVEDRDGKNIQYF. Full variable domain (remainder filled in from reference TRBV29-1 and TRBJ2-4): SAVISQKPSRDICQRGTSLTIQCQVDSQVTMMFWYRQQPGQSLTLIATANQGSEATYESGFVIDKFPISRPNLTFSTLTVSNMSPEDSSIYLCSVEDRDGKNIQYFGAGTRLSVL.

The V and J genes are TRBV4-1 and TRBJ2-3, with D uncertain. V shed 2 bases and J shed 4 bases, with 13 bases lying between them. The CDR3 extends over 15 amino acids. Germline CDR1 is MGHRA and CDR2 is YSYEKL. CDR3 DNA sequence: TGCGCCAGCAGCCAAAGCTGGGGATCCGCAGATACGCAGTATTTT. It encodes CASSQSWGSADTQYF.

In its sample, this clone was seen once. The V and J genes are TRBV10-3 and TRBJ2-5, with D possibly TRBD1 on 5 matching bases. Looked up from germline, CDR1 is ENHRY and CDR2 is SYGVKD. With 6 bases removed from V and 4 bases from J, the gap between germline ends came to 9 bases. The CDR3 spans 12 residues. The CDR3 spells CAIRDNRETQYF. In nucleotides, the CDR3 is TGTGCCATCAGGGACAACCGAGAGACCCAGTACTTC.

The chain is built from TRBV30 and TRBJ2-2, with a weak D call TRBD2 (6 bases). Germline V gene data show CDR1 as GTSNPN and CDR2 as SVGIG (reference sequence). The CDR3 runs 12 residues. V was pared by 3 bases and J by 6 bases, with 8 bases between. The CDR3 loop reads CAWRRGPGELFF. The CDR3 DNA is TGTGCCTGGAGGCGGGGTCCCGGGGAGCTGTTTTTT.

J is TRBJ2-7 and V is TRBV19; perhaps TRBD2 as D (6 bases). The CDR3 has 15 amino acids. Germline V CDR1 and CDR2: LNHDA, SQIVND (reference sequence). V was pared by 9 bases and J by 4 bases, with 22 bases between. As DNA, the CDR3 is TGTGCCAGCGGTTCCCGAGATAGCGGCCTTTACGAGCAGTACTTC. As protein: CASGSRDSGLYEQYF.

The J gene is TRBJ1-1, the V gene TRBV28; a possible D gene is TRBD1 (5 bases). Per germline, CDR1 MDHEN and CDR2 SYDVKM. The CDR3 consists of 12 residues. V gave up 6 bases and J gave up 3 bases, with 8 bases separating them. The CDR3 nucleotides are TGTGCCAGCAGACAACAGGACACTGAAGCTTTCTTT. Translating it yields CASRQQDTEAFF.

The rearrangement joins TRBV13 to TRBJ1-3; D not certain. Germline V gene sequence: CDR1 PRHDT, CDR2 FYEKMQ (reference sequence). V lost 2 bases and J 0 bases, leaving 17 bases between the germline ends. CDR3 length: 18 residues. CDR3 nucleotide sequence: TGTGCCAGCAGCTTAAGTCTGGAAACCCACCGCTCTGGAAACACCATATATTTT. It yields the protein CASSLSLETHRSGNTIYF.

On this clone: One end of the junction is discordant with germline, which a read error may explain. This CDR3 is also generated by other DNA sequences in the sample. J is TRBJ1-3 and V is TRBV9; D is possibly TRBD1 (5 bases). The CDR3 extends over 15 amino acids. Germline CDR1 is SGDLS and CDR2 is YYNGEE. CDR3 coding DNA: TGTGCCAGCAGTGTAGCCGGGGCCTTTGGAAACACCATATATTTT. It specifies CASSVAGAFGNTIYF.

V usage is TRBV5-1 and J usage is TRBJ2-3, with 11 bases matching TRBD2. Germline loops: CDR1 SGHRS, CDR2 YFSETQ. The CDR3 runs 16 residues. V dropped 5 bases and J dropped 2; count of bases not matched to a gene: 7. The CDR3 nucleotides are TGCGCCAGCAGTTGGCTGACTAGCGGGATCACAGATACGCAGTATTTT. Translated, it gives CASSWLTSGITDTQYF. Complete variable domain (other parts from reference TRBV5-1 and TRBJ2-3): KAGVTQTPRYLIKTRGQQVTLSCSPISGHRSVSWYQQTPGQGLQFLFEYFSETQRNKGNFPGRFSGRQFSNSRSEMNVSTLELGDSALYLCASSWLTSGITDTQYFGPGTRLTVL.

The rearrangement links TRBV4-1 to TRBJ1-5; D is undetermined. Deletions cut 4 bases from V and 0 bases from J, with 13 bases between. CDR3 length equals 16 residues. From germline, CDR1 is MGHRA and CDR2 YSYEKL. CDR3 sequence reads: CASSLLTDGSNQPQHF. For the CDR3, the DNA is TGCGCCAGCAGCCTGCTCACGGACGGTAGCAATCAGCCCCAGCATTTT.

The chain recombines TRBV6-2 or TRBV6-3 with TRBJ1-5; D gene unclear. Germline CDR1 is MNHEY and CDR2 is SVGEGT. Trimming shortened V by 2 bases and J by 4 bases, and 3 bases separated the two germline ends. CDR3 length equals 12 residues. CDR3 sequence: CASSYGNQPQHF. The CDR3 coding sequence is TGTGCCAGCAGTTACGGGAATCAGCCCCAGCATTTT.

The CDR3 sequence is CATQVDSNQPQHF. The CDR3 nucleotides read TGTGCCACCCAGGTGGATAGCAATCAGCCCCAGCATTTT. The rearrangement links TRBV15 to TRBJ1-5; D gene uncertain. The CDR3 runs to 13 residues. Per germline, CDR1 LNHNV and CDR2 YYDKDF (reference sequence). The V gene lost 8 bases and the J gene lost 0 bases, with 8 bases spanning the gap.

The rearrangement uses TRBV12-3 or TRBV12-4 and TRBJ1-2; possible D gene TRBD1, 5 bases. The CDR3 covers 13 residues. V lost 5 bases and J 3 bases, leaving 10 bases between the germline ends. CDR3 nucleotides: TGTGCCAGCAGTGGGGGTATAGACTATGGCTACACCTTC. It is translated as CASSGGIDYGYTF.

The chain is built from TRBV11-3 and TRBJ1-1, with no clear D. CDR1 and CDR2 from the germline V gene are SGHNT and YENEEA. V lost 6 bases to trimming and J lost 1 base, with 12 bases between them. The CDR3 totals 14 residues. This chain's CDR3 is CASSSTGENTEAFF. The CDR3 DNA reads TGTGCCAGCAGTTCCACCGGCGAGAACACTGAAGCTTTCTTT.